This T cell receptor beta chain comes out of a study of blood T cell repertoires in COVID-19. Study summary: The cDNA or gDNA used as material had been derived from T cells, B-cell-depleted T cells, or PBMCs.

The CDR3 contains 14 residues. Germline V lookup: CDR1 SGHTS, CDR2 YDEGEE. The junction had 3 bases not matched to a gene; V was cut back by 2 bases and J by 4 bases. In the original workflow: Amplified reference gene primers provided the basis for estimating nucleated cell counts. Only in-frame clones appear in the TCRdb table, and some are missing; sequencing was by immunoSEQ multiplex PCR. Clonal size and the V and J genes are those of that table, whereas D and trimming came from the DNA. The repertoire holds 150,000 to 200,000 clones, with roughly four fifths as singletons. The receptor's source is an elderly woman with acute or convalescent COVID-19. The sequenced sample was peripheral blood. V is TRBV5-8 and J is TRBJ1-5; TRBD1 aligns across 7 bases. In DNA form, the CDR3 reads TGTGCCAGCAGCTTCCGGGACAGAAATCAGCCCCAGCATTTT. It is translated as CASSFRDRNQPQHF.